Below are 9 T cell receptor beta chains sequenced from a single sample in a study of blood T cell repertoires in COVID-19. Clones were sequenced by immunoSEQ multiplex PCR, and TCRdb holds only the in-frame ones, with some missing. The repertoire has some 51,000 clones, 65% to 90% of them found once; the top ten carry 1.3%. The sequencing sample was made of peripheral blood. Every receptor here comes from a man aged 55 to 70 with acute or convalescent COVID-19.

This chain uses TRBV5-4 with TRBJ2-5, with 9 bases fitting TRBD2. There are 16 residues in the CDR3. From germline, CDR1 is SGHNT and CDR2 YYREEE (reference sequence). With 4 bases clipped from V and 5 bases from J, the junction kept 12 bases outside the gene matches. The CDR3 spells CASSLGLSGSGETQYF. The CDR3 nucleotides read TGTGCCAGCAGCCTAGGACTTAGCGGGAGTGGGGAGACCCAGTACTTC.

This clone came up once. The chain carries TRBV5-6 and TRBJ2-5, with 12 bases lining up with TRBD2. CDR3 length: 19 amino acids. CDR1 SGHDT and CDR2 YYEEEE come from the germline V gene. Losses at the gene ends were 6 bases for V and 0 bases for J; bases not matched to a gene: 15. In DNA form, the CDR3 reads TGTGCCAGCACTCTCACTCCCGGGACTAGCGGGCTGTACCAAGAGACCCAGTACTTC. Its translation: CASTLTPGTSGLYQETQYF.

This clone occurred a few times. This rearrangement joins TRBV28 to TRBJ2-1, with TRBD2 matching over 13 bases. This CDR3 has 16 amino acids. Germline-derived CDR1 and CDR2 are MDHEN and SYDVKM. V shed 5 bases, J shed 5 bases, and the junction held 6 bases outside the gene matches. The CDR3 DNA reads as TGTGCCAGCAGTCCCCCGGGACTAGCGGGGAACAATGAGCAGTTCTTC. Translation: CASSPPGLAGNNEQFF.

This clone was seen a few times. This chain uses TRBV7-9 with TRBJ1-3, with D unresolved. The length of the CDR3 is 13 residues. V lost 0 bases to trimming and J lost 9 bases, with 9 bases between them. Germline CDR1 and CDR2: SEHNR and FQNEAQ (reference sequence). The DNA of the CDR3 is TGTGCCAGCAGCTTAGCTGGAGGATCCACCATATATTTT. Its translation: CASSLAGGSTIYF.

The chain is built from TRBV5-1 and TRBJ2-1; TRBD2 is a possible D gene (6 bases). This CDR3 contains 16 residues. The V end was cut by 3 bases, the J end by 6 bases, with 19 bases between. Germline lookup yields CDR1 SGHRS and CDR2 YFSETQ. The CDR3 nucleotides read TGCGCCAGCAGCTCGGGAGCTGTTTTAGCCAGCAATGAGCAGTTCTTC. It codes for CASSSGAVLASNEQFF.

The sample holds a few counts of this clone. The chain is built from TRBV11-3 and TRBJ2-7, with 9 bases aligning to TRBD2. The J segment lost 2 bases and the V segment lost 8 bases, leaving 13 bases of the junction unmatched. This CDR3 spans 16 amino acids. In germline, CDR1 is SGHNT, CDR2 YENEEA. The CDR3 loop is CASQKGPSGETYEQYF. CDR3 nucleotides: TGTGCCAGCCAAAAGGGGCCTAGCGGGGAAACCTACGAGCAGTACTTC.

V and J are TRBV4-1 and TRBJ2-5, with 9 bases that match TRBD1. The length of the CDR3 is 15 residues. Unmatched junction bases numbered 2, after V lost 1 base and J lost 2 bases. Germline V lookup: CDR1 MGHRA, CDR2 YSYEKL. CDR3 in amino acids: CASSQGGTGQETQYF. In DNA, the CDR3 is TGCGCCAGCAGCCAAGGAGGGACAGGGCAAGAGACCCAGTACTTC.

The chain uses TRBV5-6 and TRBJ2-5, with 7 nucleotides matching TRBD1. Losses at the gene ends were 1 base for V and 4 bases for J; bases not matched to a gene: 1. The CDR3 length is 13 residues. CDR1 and CDR2 (germline): SGHDT, YYEEEE. CDR3: CASSLTGVETQYF. For the CDR3, the DNA is TGTGCCAGCAGCTTGACAGGGGTAGAGACCCAGTACTTC. Supplemented by reference TRBV5-6 and TRBJ2-5, the full variable domain reads DAGVTQSPTHLIKTRGQQVTLRCSPKSGHDTVSWYQQALGQGPQFIFQYYEEEERQRGNFPDRFSGHQFPNYSSELNVNALLLGDSALYLCASSLTGVETQYFGPGTRLLVL.

The CDR3 DNA reads as TGTGCCAGCAGCTTGTGGACTAGCGGGGGGTTAACAGATACGCAGTATTTT. It specifies CASSLWTSGGLTDTQYF. The V and J genes are TRBV9 and TRBJ2-3, with 14 bases identical to TRBD2. With V trimmed by 4 bases and J by 3 bases, 7 bases remained unmatched. The V gene's germline CDR1 is SGDLS and CDR2 YYNGEE. The CDR3 totals 17 residues.